One T cell receptor beta chain is described in this entry. Its antigen is not identified. The record originates from a study of PD-1 blockade in mismatch repair-deficient tumors. About the research overall: Enrolled about 2012-2017, patients had progressing, pretreated mismatch repair-deficient cancers of 11 to 13 types.

All patients were mismatch repair deficient, assessed by either PCR or immunohistochemistry. Per germline, CDR1 MNHEY and CDR2 SVGAGI. The CDR3 has 14 residues. J lost 3 bases, V lost 11 bases, and 10 bases had no gene match. The study's findings and limits: Rapid post-treatment expansion, then contraction, generally preceding radiologic response, marked tumor-resident clones.

Profiled with immunoSEQ multiplex PCR; TCRdb holds only in-frame clones, not every one. The table includes about 38,000 clones, about 85% detected once. The sequence came from an adult with mismatch repair-deficient cancer. The sequences come from peripheral blood, collected 4 weeks after starting pembrolizumab. V and J are TRBV6-5 and TRBJ2-1; 7 nucleotides agree with TRBD2. CDR3 in DNA: TGTGCCGCCGCTAGGCGGGAGAGCTACAATGAGCAGTTCTTC. Its protein is CAAARRESYNEQFF.